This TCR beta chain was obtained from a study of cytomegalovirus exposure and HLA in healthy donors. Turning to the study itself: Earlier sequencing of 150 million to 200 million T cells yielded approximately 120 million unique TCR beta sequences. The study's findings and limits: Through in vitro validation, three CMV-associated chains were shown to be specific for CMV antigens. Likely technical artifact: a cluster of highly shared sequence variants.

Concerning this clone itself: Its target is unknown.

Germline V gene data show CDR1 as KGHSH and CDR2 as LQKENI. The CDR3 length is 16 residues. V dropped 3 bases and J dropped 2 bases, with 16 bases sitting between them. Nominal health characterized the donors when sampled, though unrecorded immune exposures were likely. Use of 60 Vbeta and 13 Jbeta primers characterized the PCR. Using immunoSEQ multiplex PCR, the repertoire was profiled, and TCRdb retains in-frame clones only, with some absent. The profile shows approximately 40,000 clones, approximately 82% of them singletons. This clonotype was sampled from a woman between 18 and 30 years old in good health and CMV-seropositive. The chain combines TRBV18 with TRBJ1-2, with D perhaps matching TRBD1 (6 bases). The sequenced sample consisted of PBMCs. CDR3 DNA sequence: TGTGCCAGCTCACCCTCTTGGGACATCCTAAACTATGGCTACACCTTC. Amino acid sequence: CASSPSWDILNYGYTF.